Presented here are 30 T cell receptor beta chains from one specimen sequenced in a study of blood T cell repertoires in COVID-19. Clones were sequenced by immunoSEQ multiplex PCR, and TCRdb holds only the in-frame ones, with some missing. The table has 360,000 or so clones, roughly 90% seen once. Sequencing used PBMCs or T cells enriched from blood (not recorded which). These receptors all stem from a woman aged 25 to 39 who had been exposed to COVID-19.

In nucleotides, the CDR3 is TGTGCCAGCAGCCTAGTGGGGACACCCACTGGAGGTACGCAGTATTTT. Protein product: CASSLVGTPTGGTQYF. V is TRBV7-2 and J is TRBJ2-3; D may be TRBD1 (6 bases). CDR1 and CDR2 (germline): SGHTA, FQGNSA. The CDR3 covers 16 residues. Trimming shortened V by 5 bases and J by 8 bases, and 23 bases separated the two germline ends.

A single count supports this clone. The rearrangement links TRBV27 to TRBJ2-1; D possibly corresponds to TRBD2 (7 bases). The CDR3 loop spans 14 amino acids. V lost 7 bases and J 4 bases, leaving 14 bases between the germline ends. Germline CDR1 is MNHEY and CDR2 is SMNVEV (reference sequence). The CDR3 DNA follows: TGTGCCAGCACTTTGGGGGGGGCTTACAATGAGCAGTTCTTC. This gives the protein CASTLGGAYNEQFF.

On this clone itself: Germline is not matched at one junction end, which may reflect a read error. The V and J genes are TRBV30 and TRBJ1-2; 8 nucleotides align to TRBD1. Germline V gene lookup returns CDR1 GTSNPN and CDR2 SVGIG (reference sequence). The CDR3 length is 12 residues. This CDR3 is CAWRWTQGAEDF. In DNA form, the CDR3 reads TGTGCCTGGAGATGGACCCAGGGGGCTGAGGACTTC. The full variable domain, completed using reference TRBV30 and TRBJ1-2, is SQTIHQWPATLVQPVGSPLSLECTVEGTSNPNLYWYRQAAGRGLQLLFYSVGIGQISSEVPQNLSASRPQDRQFILSSKKLLLSDSGFYLCAWRWTQGAEDFGSGTRLTVV.

This chain connects TRBV13 to TRBJ1-1; 7 bases match TRBD1. This CDR3 spans 16 amino acids. The germline V gene encodes CDR1 PRHDT and CDR2 FYEKMQ (reference sequence). V trimming: 4 bases; J trimming: 0 bases; junction bases outside the gene matches: 8. For the CDR3, the DNA is TGTGCCAGCAGCTCGAGACAGGGACGTATGAACACTGAAGCTTTCTTT. It is translated as CASSSRQGRMNTEAFF.

The genes are TRBV5-6 and TRBJ2-5; 7 nucleotides agree with TRBD1. The CDR3 is made up of 15 amino acids. Trimming cost V 3 bases and J 5 bases; bases outside gene matches: 10. Germline V CDR1 and CDR2: SGHDT, YYEEEE. The CDR3: CASSSPQGSTETQYF. CDR3 coding DNA: TGTGCCAGCAGCTCACCACAGGGGTCGACGGAGACCCAGTACTTC.

V usage is TRBV18 and J usage is TRBJ2-7, with 9 bases that match TRBD2. Germline CDR1 is KGHSH and CDR2 is LQKENI. J lost 0 bases, V lost 4 bases, and 10 bases had no gene match. The CDR3 contains 17 residues. CDR3 region: CASSLPNSGSRSYEQYF. The DNA for the CDR3 is TGTGCCAGCTCACTCCCTAATAGCGGGAGCCGCTCCTACGAGCAGTACTTC.

Remarks on this clone: Other DNA sequences in this specimen translate into the identical CDR3. The V gene is TRBV5-1, the J gene TRBJ2-2, with D unresolved. The CDR3 has 15 residues. The V gene lost 0 bases and the J gene lost 1 base, with 7 bases spanning the gap. Germline loops: CDR1 SGHRS, CDR2 YFSETQ. The CDR3 coding sequence is TGCGCCAGCAGCTTGGCCTCAGGGAACACCGGGGAGCTGTTTTTT. The encoded protein is CASSLASGNTGELFF.

The chain joins TRBV30 to TRBJ2-5, with a tentative D call TRBD2 (6 bases). Per the germline V gene, CDR1 is GTSNPN and CDR2 is SVGIG (reference sequence). V was shortened by 8 bases and J by 5 bases, with 12 bases between the two germline ends. The CDR3 totals 11 residues. This chain's CDR3 is CARGSGETQYF. CDR3 sequence (DNA): TGTGCCCGAGGCAGCGGGGAGACCCAGTACTTC.

The rearrangement links TRBV18 to TRBJ2-2; 9 bases line up with TRBD1. The V gene end was trimmed by 8 bases and the J gene end by 7 bases; junction bases not matched to a gene: 17. This CDR3 comprises 17 residues. Germline V gene data show CDR1 as KGHSH and CDR2 as LQKENI. CDR3: CASQKLPGQGPGGELFF. The DNA for the CDR3 is TGTGCCAGCCAAAAACTACCGGGACAGGGACCCGGCGGGGAGCTGTTTTTT.

V and J are TRBV10-3 and TRBJ2-5; maybe TRBD2 (6 bases). This CDR3 has 13 residues. Germline CDR1 is ENHRY and CDR2 is SYGVKD. Between the trimmed V and J ends, which lost 5 bases and 2 bases, there was a span of 9 bases. CDR3 sequence (DNA): TGTGCCATCAGTCCAGGAGGGCAAGAGACCCAGTACTTC. This translates into CAISPGGQETQYF.

V usage is TRBV21-1 and J usage is TRBJ2-2; TRBD2, as called in the table, went unchecked against the DNA. TRBV21-1 is deemed a pseudogene. The CDR3 spans 20 residues. CDR3 sequence (DNA): TGTGCCAGCAGCCCTAAAGGTAGGACTAGCGGGAGGGCCCGGCCCGGGGAGCTGTTTTTT. Translated, it gives CASSPKGRTSGRARPGELFF.

V usage is TRBV13 and J usage is TRBJ2-7; 7 bases match TRBD2. CDR3 length: 15 amino acids. Germline V gene data show CDR1 as PRHDT and CDR2 as FYEKMQ (reference sequence). V gave up 0 bases and J gave up 1 base; unmatched junction bases: 3. In DNA, the CDR3 is TGTGCCAGCAGCTTAGGGCGGGAGATGTCCTACGAGCAGTACTTC. Translating it yields CASSLGREMSYEQYF.

The chain employs TRBV6-4 and TRBJ1-4; D not certain. V lost 6 bases and J lost 0, with 11 bases in between. The length of the CDR3 is 15 residues. Germline values: CDR1 MRHNA, CDR2 SNTAGT. DNA of the CDR3: TGTGCCAGCAGACCAAACAGAGCAACTAATGAAAAACTGTTTTTT. This sequence encodes CASRPNRATNEKLFF.

This chain links TRBV4-1 with TRBJ2-7; TRBD2 aligns across 11 bases. The J segment lost 7 bases and the V segment lost 0 bases, leaving 11 bases of the junction unmatched. The CDR3 extends over 17 amino acids. Germline V lookup: CDR1 MGHRA, CDR2 YSYEKL. The CDR3 coding sequence is TGCGCCAGCAGCCAAGATCCCCCACTAGCGGGAGTGGGTGAGCAGTACTTC. Amino acids: CASSQDPPLAGVGEQYF.

The genes are TRBV28 and TRBJ2-2; 12 bases agree with TRBD2. There are 19 residues in the CDR3. Trimming took 2 bases from V and 1 from J; bases not matched to a gene: 8. The germline CDR1 and CDR2 sequences are MDHEN and SYDVKM. CDR3 bases: TGTGCCAGCAGTTTAAGGTTGGGACTAGCGGGCGGGAACACCGGGGAGCTGTTTTTT. Amino acid sequence: CASSLRLGLAGGNTGELFF.

The chain joins TRBV5-1 to TRBJ2-7; 8 nucleotides match TRBD2. The CDR3 is made up of 14 amino acids. Germline values: CDR1 SGHRS, CDR2 YFSETQ. After removal of 7 bases from V and 3 bases from J, the junction contained 9 bases not matched to a gene. This CDR3 reads CASGPGGVDYEQYF. As DNA, the CDR3 is TGCGCCAGCGGCCCCGGGGGGGTAGACTACGAGCAGTACTTC.

The chain couples TRBV28 to TRBJ2-2, with D unclear. The V gene's germline CDR1 is MDHEN and CDR2 SYDVKM. The V gene lost 1 base and the J gene lost 6 bases, with 12 bases spanning the gap. CDR3 size: 15 residues. Here the CDR3 DNA reads TGTGCCAGCAGTTTATTGTCTAGTTCTGCCGGGGAGCTGTTTTTT. As protein: CASSLLSSSAGELFF.

This clone has just one count. The chain carries TRBV6-6 and TRBJ1-3; no definite D call. The CDR3 is made up of 16 amino acids. CDR1 is MNHNY, CDR2 SVGAGI, per germline (reference sequence). Trimming removed 2 bases from V and 2 bases from J, with 13 bases in between. The CDR3 DNA reads as TGTGCCAGCAGTTACGGGAGGGTTGGTGCTGGAAACACCATATATTTT. It yields the protein CASSYGRVGAGNTIYF.

The rearrangement links TRBV27 to TRBJ1-6, with D unclear. Germline V lookup: CDR1 MNHEY, CDR2 SMNVEV (reference sequence). V was cut by 0 bases and J by 0 bases, with 9 bases left in between. The CDR3 has 17 residues. CDR3 amino acids: CASSLSIGSSYNSPLHF. For the CDR3, the DNA is TGTGCCAGCAGTTTATCGATCGGGAGCTCCTATAATTCACCCCTCCACTTT.

The chain joins TRBV3-1 (or the pseudogene TRBV3-2) to TRBJ2-2; maybe TRBD2 (5 bases). The V gene lost 2 bases and the J gene lost 2 bases, with 6 bases spanning the gap. The germline CDR1 and CDR2 sequences are LGHDT and YNNKEL (reference sequence). The CDR3 has 14 residues. The CDR3 DNA sequence: TGTGCCAGCAGCCAACGGGGAAACACCGGGGAGCTGTTTTTT. Protein: CASSQRGNTGELFF.

This chain uses TRBV14 with TRBJ2-1; 9 nucleotides agree with TRBD1. The ends lost 5 bases at V and 10 bases at J; junction bases unmatched: 6. This CDR3 spans 13 amino acids. Germline V CDR1 and CDR2: SGHDN, FVKESK. The CDR3 sequence is CASSYRGRREQFF. Here the CDR3 DNA reads TGTGCCAGCAGCTACAGGGGGCGCAGGGAGCAGTTCTTC.

The V call is TRBV3-1 (or the pseudogene TRBV3-2), the J call TRBJ2-1; no definite D call. Germline V gives CDR1 LGHDT, CDR2 YNNKEL (reference sequence). CDR3 length: 14 residues. Trimming cost V 1 base and J 11 bases, with 15 bases left between them. In nucleotides, the CDR3 is TGTGCCAGCAGCCAAGCCCAGACTCCAAGAAAGCAGTTCTTC. It yields the protein CASSQAQTPRKQFF.

This clone was seen a handful of times. This sequence joins TRBV2 and TRBJ1-4; D not resolved. Germline CDR1 reads SNHLY; CDR2 reads FYNNEI. The CDR3 consists of 13 residues. The V gene lost 8 bases and the J gene lost 0 bases, with 7 bases spanning the gap. CDR3 protein: CASHYTTNEKLFF. The CDR3, as DNA: TGTGCCAGCCACTATACAACTAATGAAAAACTGTTTTTT.

This sequence joins TRBV5-1 and TRBJ2-7; D ambiguous. The germline gives CDR1 SGHRS, CDR2 YFSETQ. CDR3 length: 13 amino acids. The V and J ends lost 0 bases and 2 bases respectively, with 6 bases between them. CDR3 residues: CASSLESAYEQYF. CDR3 nucleotides: TGCGCCAGCAGCTTGGAATCGGCCTACGAGCAGTACTTC.

The chain recombines TRBV29-1 with TRBJ2-7, with TRBD2 as a possible D gene (6 bases). Trimming shortened V by 7 bases and J by 5 bases, and 18 bases separated the two germline ends. Germline loops: CDR1 SQVTM, CDR2 ANQGSEA. The CDR3 covers 13 residues. CDR3 amino acids: CSARAGRFDEQYF. The CDR3 nucleotides read TGCAGCGCCCGGGCGGGGAGGTTCGACGAGCAGTACTTC.

This chain joins TRBV6-6 and TRBJ2-7; the match to TRBD1 covers 7 bases. In germline, CDR1 is MNHNY, CDR2 SVGAGI (reference sequence). The J segment lost 1 base and the V segment lost 2 bases, leaving 2 bases of the junction unmatched. This CDR3 is 14 amino acids long. In DNA form, the CDR3 reads TGTGCCAGCAGTTACACAGGGGAATCCTACGAGCAGTACTTC. Its translation is CASSYTGESYEQYF.

V usage is TRBV3-1 (or the pseudogene TRBV3-2) and J usage is TRBJ1-5; D might be TRBD1 (6 bases). The germline V gene encodes CDR1 LGHDT and CDR2 YNNKEL (reference sequence). Trimming removed 1 base from V and 6 bases from J, with 13 bases in between. The CDR3 has 15 amino acids. CDR3 nucleotides: TGTGCCAGCAGCCAAGGTCGGCAGGGGAGTCAGCCCCAGCATTTT. Its translation is CASSQGRQGSQPQHF.

This clone has a single count. This rearrangement joins TRBV27 to TRBJ1-1; D is ambiguous. Germline-derived CDR1 and CDR2 are MNHEY and SMNVEV (reference sequence). CDR3 length: 15 residues. Deletions cut 0 bases from V and 3 bases from J, with 11 bases between. Here the CDR3 reads CASSLSRQAYTEAFF. CDR3 in DNA: TGTGCCAGCAGTTTATCGCGTCAGGCGTACACTGAAGCTTTCTTT.

The chain is built from TRBV27 and TRBJ1-2, with TRBD1 matching over 8 bases. Germline-derived CDR1 and CDR2 are MNHEY and SMNVEV (reference sequence). The junction had 12 bases not matched to a gene; V was cut back by 7 bases and J by 2 bases. This CDR3 has 16 amino acids. CDR3 sequence (DNA): TGTGCCAGCACGTCGGACAGGGATATTGCGAACTATGGCTACACCTTC. This codes for CASTSDRDIANYGYTF.

The CDR3 region is CASSDPGGGETQYF. CDR3 bases: TGTGCCAGCAGTGACCCGGGGGGCGGGGAGACCCAGTACTTC. This sequence joins TRBV25-1 and TRBJ2-5; possibly TRBD2 for D (7 bases). Trimming stripped 3 bases from V and 5 bases from J, with 13 bases between. The CDR3 runs to 14 residues. CDR1 is MGHDK and CDR2 is SYGVNS in the germline V gene.